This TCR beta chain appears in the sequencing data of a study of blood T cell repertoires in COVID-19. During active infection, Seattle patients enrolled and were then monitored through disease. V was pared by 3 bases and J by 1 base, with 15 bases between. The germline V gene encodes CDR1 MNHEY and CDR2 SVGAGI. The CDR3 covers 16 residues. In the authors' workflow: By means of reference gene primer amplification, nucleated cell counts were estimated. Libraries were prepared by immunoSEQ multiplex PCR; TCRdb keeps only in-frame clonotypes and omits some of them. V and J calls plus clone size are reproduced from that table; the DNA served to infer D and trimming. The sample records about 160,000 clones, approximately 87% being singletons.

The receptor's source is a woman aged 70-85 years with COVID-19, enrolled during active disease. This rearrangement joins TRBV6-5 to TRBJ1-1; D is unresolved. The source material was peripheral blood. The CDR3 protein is CASSYRPHRTNTEAFF. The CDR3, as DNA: TGTGCCAGCAGTTATCGACCGCACAGAACGAACACTGAAGCTTTCTTT.